This TCR beta chain derives from a study of blood T cell repertoires in COVID-19. Overall study context: Samples representing acute and convalescent COVID-19 were sourced from the United States, Italy and Spain. PBMCs, B-cell-depleted T cells, or T cells were the source of the cDNA or gDNA that made up the material.

CDR3 size: 15 residues. After removal of 5 bases from V and 7 bases from J, the junction contained 6 bases not matched to a gene. Per germline, CDR1 KGHDR and CDR2 SFDVKD. Data came from immunoSEQ multiplex PCR; TCRdb stores just in-frame clones and leaves some out. This sample has tens of thousands of clones, with 70% to 85% found just once. This chain connects TRBV24-1 to TRBJ2-1, with 11 bases identical to TRBD2. This receptor was taken from a woman aged 55-69 years with acute or convalescent COVID-19. The specimen sequenced was peripheral blood. This CDR3 is CATSVASGRLNEQFF. The CDR3 bases are TGTGCCACCAGTGTCGCTAGCGGGAGGTTGAATGAGCAGTTCTTC.